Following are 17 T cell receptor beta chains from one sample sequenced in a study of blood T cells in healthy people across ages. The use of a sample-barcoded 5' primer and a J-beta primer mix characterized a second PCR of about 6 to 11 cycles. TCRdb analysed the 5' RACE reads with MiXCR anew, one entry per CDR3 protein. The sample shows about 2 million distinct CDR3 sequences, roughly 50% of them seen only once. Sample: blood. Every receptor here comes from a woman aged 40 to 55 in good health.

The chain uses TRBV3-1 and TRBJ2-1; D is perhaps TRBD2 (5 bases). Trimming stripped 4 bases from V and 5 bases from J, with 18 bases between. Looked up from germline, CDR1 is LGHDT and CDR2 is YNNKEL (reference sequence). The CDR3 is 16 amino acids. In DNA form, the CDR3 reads TGTGCCAGCAGCCCTCAAACTAGACCCCCCCACAATGAGCAGTTCTTC. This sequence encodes CASSPQTRPPHNEQFF.

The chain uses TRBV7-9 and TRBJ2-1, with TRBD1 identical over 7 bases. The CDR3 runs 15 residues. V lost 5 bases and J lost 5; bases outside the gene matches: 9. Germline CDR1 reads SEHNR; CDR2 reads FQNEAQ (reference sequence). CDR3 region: CASSLGTVYHNEQFF. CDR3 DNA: TGTGCCAGCAGCCTAGGGACAGTTTACCACAATGAGCAGTTCTTC.

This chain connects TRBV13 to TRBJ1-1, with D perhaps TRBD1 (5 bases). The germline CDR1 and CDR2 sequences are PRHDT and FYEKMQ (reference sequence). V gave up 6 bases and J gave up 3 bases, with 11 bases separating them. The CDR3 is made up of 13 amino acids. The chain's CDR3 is CASSMGLDTEAFF. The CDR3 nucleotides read TGTGCCAGCAGTATGGGACTTGACACTGAAGCTTTCTTT.

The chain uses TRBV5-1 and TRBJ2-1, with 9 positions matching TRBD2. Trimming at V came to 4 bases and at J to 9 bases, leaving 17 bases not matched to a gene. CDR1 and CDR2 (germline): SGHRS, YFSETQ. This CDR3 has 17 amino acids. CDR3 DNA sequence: TGCGCCAGCAGCCCCTCCTCGTGGGCGGGGGGGATTGGTGAGCAGTTCTTC. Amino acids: CASSPSSWAGGIGEQFF.

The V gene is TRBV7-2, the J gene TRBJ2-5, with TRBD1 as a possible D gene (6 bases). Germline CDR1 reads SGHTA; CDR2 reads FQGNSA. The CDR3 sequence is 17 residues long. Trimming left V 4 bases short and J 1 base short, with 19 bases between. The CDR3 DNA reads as TGTGCCAGCAGCTCAGGGGTAGTACAGGGCCTCCAAGAGACCCAGTACTTC. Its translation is CASSSGVVQGLQETQYF.

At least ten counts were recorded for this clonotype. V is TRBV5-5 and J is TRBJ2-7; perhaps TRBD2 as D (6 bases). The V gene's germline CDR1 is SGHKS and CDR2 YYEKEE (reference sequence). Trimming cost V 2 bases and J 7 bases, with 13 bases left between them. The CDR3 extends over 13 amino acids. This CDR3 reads CASSFTGVREQYF. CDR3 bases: TGTGCCAGCAGCTTTACGGGAGTTCGGGAGCAGTACTTC.

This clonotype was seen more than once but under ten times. CDR3 protein: CASSRTFQPQHF. The CDR3, as DNA: TGTGCCAGCAGCCGAACATTCCAGCCCCAGCATTTT. This sequence joins TRBV7-2 and TRBJ1-5; D uncertain. Trimming left V 5 bases short and J 7 bases short, with 9 bases between. The CDR3 is made up of 12 amino acids. Germline CDR1 and CDR2: SGHTA and FQGNSA.

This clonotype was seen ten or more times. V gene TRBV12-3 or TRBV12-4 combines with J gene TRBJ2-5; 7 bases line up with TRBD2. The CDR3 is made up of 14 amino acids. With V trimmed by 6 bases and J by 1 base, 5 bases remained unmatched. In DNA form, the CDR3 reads TGTGCCAGCAGCTTTGGCGGGGGCCAAGAGACCCAGTACTTC. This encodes CASSFGGGQETQYF.

CDR3 coding DNA: TGTGCCAGCAGAGGCGACAGGGGGGACATAGATACGCAGTATTTT. This translates into CASRGDRGDIDTQYF. The genes are TRBV6-1 and TRBJ2-3; 9 nucleotides align to TRBD1. The germline V gene encodes CDR1 MNHNS and CDR2 SASEGT. The CDR3 length is 15 residues. The V and J ends lost 6 bases and 5 bases, in that order; junction bases with no gene match: 9.

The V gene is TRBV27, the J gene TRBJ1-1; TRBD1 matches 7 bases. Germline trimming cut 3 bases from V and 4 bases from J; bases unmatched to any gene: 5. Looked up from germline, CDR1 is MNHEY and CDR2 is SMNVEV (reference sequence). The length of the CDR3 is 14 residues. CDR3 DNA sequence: TGTGCCAGCAGTTTCTGGCAGGGGGTCACTGAAGCTTTCTTT. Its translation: CASSFWQGVTEAFF.

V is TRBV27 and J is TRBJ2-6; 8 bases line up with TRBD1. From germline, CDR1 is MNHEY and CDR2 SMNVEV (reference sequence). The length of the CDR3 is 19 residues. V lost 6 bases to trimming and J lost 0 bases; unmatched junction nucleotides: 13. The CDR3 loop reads CASRIRQGTGSSGANVLTF. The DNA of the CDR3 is TGTGCCAGCAGAATAAGACAGGGGACTGGGAGCTCTGGGGCCAACGTCCTGACTTTC.

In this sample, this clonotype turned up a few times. This chain's CDR3 is CASSGGQVVNEQFF. DNA of the CDR3: TGTGCCAGCAGTGGGGGACAGGTTGTGAATGAGCAGTTCTTC. The chain carries TRBV2 and TRBJ2-1, with 8 bases aligning to TRBD1. The ends lost 4 bases at V and 7 bases at J; junction bases unmatched: 6. The length of the CDR3 is 14 residues. CDR1 is SNHLY, CDR2 FYNNEI, per germline.

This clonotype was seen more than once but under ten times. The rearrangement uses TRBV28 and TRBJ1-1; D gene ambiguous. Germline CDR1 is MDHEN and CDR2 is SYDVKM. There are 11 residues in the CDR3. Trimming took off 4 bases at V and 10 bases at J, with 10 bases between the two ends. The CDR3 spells CASSSTQGAFF. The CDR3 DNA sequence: TGTGCCAGCAGTTCCACCCAAGGAGCTTTCTTT.

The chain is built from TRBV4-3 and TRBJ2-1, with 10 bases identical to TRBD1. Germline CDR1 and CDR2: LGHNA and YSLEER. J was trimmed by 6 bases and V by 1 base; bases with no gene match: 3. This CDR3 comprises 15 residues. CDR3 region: CASSQGRDRGNEQFF. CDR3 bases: TGCGCCAGCAGCCAAGGGCGGGACAGGGGCAATGAGCAGTTCTTC.

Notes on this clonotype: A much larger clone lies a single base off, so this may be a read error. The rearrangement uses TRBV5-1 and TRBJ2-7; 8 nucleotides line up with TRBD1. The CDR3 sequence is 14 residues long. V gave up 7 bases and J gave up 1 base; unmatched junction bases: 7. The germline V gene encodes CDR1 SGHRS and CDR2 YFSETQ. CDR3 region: CASGWTGPSYEQYF. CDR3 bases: TGCGCCAGCGGCTGGACAGGGCCTTCCTACGAGCAGTACTTC.

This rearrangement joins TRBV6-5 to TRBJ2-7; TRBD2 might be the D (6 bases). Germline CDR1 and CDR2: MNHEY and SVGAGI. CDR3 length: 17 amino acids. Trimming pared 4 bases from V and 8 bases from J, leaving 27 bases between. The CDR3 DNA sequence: TGTGCCAGCAGTTCCCAATCAGGGTTGGGACTGGGTTACAAGCAGTACTTC. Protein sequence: CASSSQSGLGLGYKQYF.

In nucleotides, the CDR3 is TGTGCCAGCAGCTTACCGGGACTGCAAACAGATACGCAGTATTTT. Its protein is CASSLPGLQTDTQYF. The chain links TRBV7-2 to TRBJ2-3; maybe TRBD2 (6 bases). This CDR3 has 15 residues. The V and J ends lost 2 bases and 3 bases respectively, with 12 bases between them. Germline lookup yields CDR1 SGHTA and CDR2 FQGNSA.